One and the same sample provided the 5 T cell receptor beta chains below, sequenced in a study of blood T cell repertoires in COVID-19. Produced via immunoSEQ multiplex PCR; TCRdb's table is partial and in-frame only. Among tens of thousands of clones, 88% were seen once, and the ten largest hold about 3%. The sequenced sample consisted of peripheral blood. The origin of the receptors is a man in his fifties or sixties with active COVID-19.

In DNA form, the CDR3 reads TGTGCCAGCACAGAGCGTAAAAGCTCCTATAATTCACCCCTCCACTTT. Translating gives CASTERKSSYNSPLHF. The chain employs TRBV27 and TRBJ1-6; no definite D call. The V end lost 7 bases, the J end lost 0 bases, and 13 bases lay between the germline ends. Germline-derived CDR1 and CDR2 are MNHEY and SMNVEV (reference sequence). The CDR3 is 16 amino acids.

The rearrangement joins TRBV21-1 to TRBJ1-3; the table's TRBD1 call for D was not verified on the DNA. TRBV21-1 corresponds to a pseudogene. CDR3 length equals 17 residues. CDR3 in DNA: TGTGCCAGCAGCAAAGGACAGGGAATTGACTCTGGAAACACCATATATTTT. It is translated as CASSKGQGIDSGNTIYF.

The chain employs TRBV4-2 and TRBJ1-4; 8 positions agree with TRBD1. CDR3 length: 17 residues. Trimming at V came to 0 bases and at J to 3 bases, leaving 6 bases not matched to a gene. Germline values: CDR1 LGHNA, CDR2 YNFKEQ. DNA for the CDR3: TGTGCCAGCAGCCAAGATCTCCGGACAGGGCCTAATGAAAAACTGTTTTTT. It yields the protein CASSQDLRTGPNEKLFF.

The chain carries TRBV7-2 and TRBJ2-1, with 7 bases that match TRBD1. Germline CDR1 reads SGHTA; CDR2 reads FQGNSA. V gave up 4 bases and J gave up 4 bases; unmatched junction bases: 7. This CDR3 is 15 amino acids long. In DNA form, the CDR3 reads TGTGCCAGCAGCTCTTCAGGGACAGTTTACAATGAGCAGTTCTTC. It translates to CASSSSGTVYNEQFF.

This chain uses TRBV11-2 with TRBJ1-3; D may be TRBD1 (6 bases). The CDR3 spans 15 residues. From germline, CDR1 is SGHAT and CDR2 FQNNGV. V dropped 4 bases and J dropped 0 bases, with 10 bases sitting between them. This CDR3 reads CASSSRGNSGNTIYF. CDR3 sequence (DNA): TGTGCCAGCAGCTCCAGGGGTAACTCTGGAAACACCATATATTTT.